This passage covers 27 T cell receptor beta chains from one sample sequenced in a study of technical replicates of blood from four donors. Method: immunoSEQ multiplex PCR; TCRdb's copy keeps in-frame clones and lacks some. The table has tens of thousands of clones, roughly 94% seen once. The sample was T cells isolated from PBMCs. Receptors were obtained from a human donor in good health.

The CDR3 DNA is TGTGCCAGCGCCCCGGGGGGGGGTTGGACTGAAGCTTTCTTT. Amino acid sequence: CASAPGGGWTEAFF. The chain couples TRBV5-4 to TRBJ1-1, with D maybe TRBD1 (5 bases). Trimming cost V 7 bases and J 5 bases, with 18 bases left between them. Looked up from germline, CDR1 is SGHNT and CDR2 is YYREEE (reference sequence). The CDR3 is 14 amino acids.

The chain's CDR3 is CASSEYGGATYNEQFF. CDR3 DNA sequence: TGTGCCAGCAGCGAGTACGGGGGGGCTACCTACAATGAGCAGTTCTTC. The genes are TRBV6-6 and TRBJ2-1, with TRBD2 identical over 8 bases. V lost 6 bases, J lost 2 bases, and 9 bases stayed unmatched. The germline gives CDR1 MNHNY, CDR2 SVGAGI (reference sequence). The CDR3 loop spans 16 amino acids.

The chain couples TRBV27 to TRBJ2-1; 8 bases fit TRBD2. The V gene's germline CDR1 is MNHEY and CDR2 SMNVEV (reference sequence). Germline trimming cut 5 bases from V and 5 bases from J; bases unmatched to any gene: 5. This CDR3 spans 14 amino acids. The CDR3 loop is CASSLAGIHNEQFF. CDR3 in DNA: TGTGCCAGCAGTCTAGCGGGTATACACAATGAGCAGTTCTTC.

This clone was counted a single time. The chain couples TRBV6-1 to TRBJ2-7, with D possibly being TRBD1 (6 bases). The V and J ends lost 5 bases and 6 bases respectively, with 11 bases between them. Per germline, CDR1 MNHNS and CDR2 SASEGT. The CDR3 is 12 residues long. The DNA of the CDR3 is TGTGCCAGCAGTTTACAGGGTTTCGAGCAGTACTTC. Its translation is CASSLQGFEQYF.

This chain uses TRBV5-4 with TRBJ2-1; 7 positions agree with TRBD1. V lost 0 bases, J lost 7 bases, and 4 bases stayed unmatched. This CDR3 is 14 amino acids long. CDR1 and CDR2 (germline): SGHNT, YYREEE (reference sequence). The CDR3 region has the DNA TGTGCCAGCAGCTTGGTGGCAGGGGGAAATGAGCAGTTCTTC. Amino acid sequence: CASSLVAGGNEQFF.

This chain connects TRBV7-9 to TRBJ1-2; D gene uncertain. The CDR3 spans 12 residues. Germline-derived CDR1 and CDR2 are SEHNR and FQNEAQ (reference sequence). Trimming stripped 8 bases from V and 1 base from J, with 8 bases between. The CDR3 region is CASGLHNYGYTF. CDR3 nucleotides: TGTGCCAGCGGGCTTCATAACTATGGCTACACCTTC. The full variable domain, in which reference TRBV7-9 and TRBJ1-2 provide the parts outside the CDR3, is DTGVSQNPRHKITKRGQNVTFRCDPISEHNRLYWYRQTLGQGPEFLTYFQNEAQLEKSRLLSDRFSAERPKGSFSTLEIQRTEQGDSAMYLCASGLHNYGYTFGSGTRLTVV.

This clone was observed a handful of times. This rearrangement joins TRBV11-1 to TRBJ2-1; 7 bases map to TRBD1. The CDR3 contains 15 residues. Germline V CDR1 and CDR2: SGHAT, FQDESV (reference sequence). Germline trimming cut 4 bases from V and 8 bases from J; bases unmatched to any gene: 11. In DNA form, the CDR3 reads TGTGCCAGCAGCTCAACAGGGGTCCCCATCCATGAGCAGTTCTTC. Translation gives CASSSTGVPIHEQFF.

The genes are TRBV6-1 and TRBJ1-5, with 9 bases lining up with TRBD1. With 0 bases clipped from V and 4 bases from J, the junction kept 7 bases outside the gene matches. Germline values: CDR1 MNHNS, CDR2 SASEGT. The CDR3 contains 17 residues. The CDR3 DNA reads as TGTGCCAGCAGTGAAGCATGGGGACAGGGCGGTAATCAGCCCCAGCATTTT. This translates into CASSEAWGQGGNQPQHF.

CDR3 residues: CATEKGQGAETEAFF. In DNA, the CDR3 is TGCGCCACCGAGAAGGGACAGGGGGCTGAAACTGAAGCTTTCTTT. This sequence joins TRBV4-1 and TRBJ1-1, with 12 bases aligning to TRBD1. The CDR3 runs to 15 residues. Trimming took 10 bases from V and 5 from J; bases not matched to a gene: 11. CDR1 and CDR2 (germline): MGHRA, YSYEKL.

The chain links TRBV5-1 to TRBJ2-3, with a weak D call TRBD2 (6 bases). The CDR3 is 15 amino acids. The germline V gene encodes CDR1 SGHRS and CDR2 YFSETQ. V was clipped by 6 bases and J by 1 base, with 15 bases between them. As DNA, the CDR3 is TGCGCCAGCAAGGAATATAGCGGACGCACAGATACGCAGTATTTT. It yields the protein CASKEYSGRTDTQYF.

The V call is TRBV6-5, the J call TRBJ1-5, with no clear D. Germline CDR1 is MNHEY and CDR2 is SVGAGI. This CDR3 has 14 amino acids. With 0 bases removed from V and 4 bases from J, the gap between germline ends came to 7 bases. CDR3 region: CASSYSAGNQPQHF. The CDR3 DNA follows: TGTGCCAGCAGTTACTCTGCGGGTAATCAGCCCCAGCATTTT.

This clone was found once. V usage is TRBV15 and J usage is TRBJ2-6; tentatively, D is TRBD1 (6 bases). Germline V lookup: CDR1 LNHNV, CDR2 YYDKDF (reference sequence). The V end was cut by 3 bases, the J end by 0 bases, with 21 bases between. The CDR3 runs to 20 residues. CDR3 in DNA: TGTGCCACCAGCAGGGGTGTGTACGGGACACCTCGCTCTGGGGCCAACGTCCTGACTTTC. It codes for CATSRGVYGTPRSGANVLTF.

This chain links TRBV6-1 with TRBJ2-3; 10 nucleotides align to TRBD2. The CDR3 consists of 15 residues. From germline, CDR1 is MNHNS and CDR2 SASEGT. Trimming at V came to 4 bases and at J to 5 bases, leaving 6 bases not matched to a gene. As DNA, the CDR3 is TGTGCCAGCAGTGTCGCTAGCGGGAGTGTAGATACGCAGTATTTT. This gives the protein CASSVASGSVDTQYF.

This clone has a single count. The chain recombines TRBV5-1 with TRBJ2-1, with TRBD1 matching 9 bases. V shed 1 base and J 7 bases; nucleotides not matched to a gene: 12. CDR1 and CDR2 (germline): SGHRS, YFSETQ. There are 17 residues in the CDR3. DNA for the CDR3: TGCGCCAGCAGCTTGAAGGGACAGGGTGGGGTCCTGAATGAGCAGTTCTTC. Its protein is CASSLKGQGGVLNEQFF.

The chain is built from TRBV9 and TRBJ1-1; 12 bases match TRBD1. V lost 3 bases and J lost 0; bases outside the gene matches: 15. Germline loops: CDR1 SGDLS, CDR2 YYNGEE. The CDR3 has 20 amino acids. The CDR3 coding sequence is TGTGCCAGCAGCGCATCCGGGACAGGGGGCCCTAAACTTATGAACACTGAAGCTTTCTTT. Translating gives CASSASGTGGPKLMNTEAFF.

The chain uses TRBV27 and TRBJ2-3, with 8 bases identical to TRBD1. Trimming took 5 bases from V and 6 from J; bases not matched to a gene: 13. Germline CDR1 MNHEY, CDR2 SMNVEV (reference sequence). This CDR3 region has 16 residues. CDR3 loop: CASSIARQGASDTQYF. CDR3 sequence (DNA): TGTGCCAGCAGTATCGCTAGGCAGGGGGCATCGGATACGCAGTATTTT.

This clone was counted a single time. The chain employs TRBV7-9 and TRBJ1-2; tentatively, D is TRBD1 (6 bases). CDR3 length equals 14 residues. Germline V gene data show CDR1 as SEHNR and CDR2 as FQNEAQ (reference sequence). V dropped 5 bases and J dropped 2 bases, with 12 bases sitting between them. The CDR3, as DNA: TGTGCCAGCAGCCCTTACAGGGCCAACTATGGCTACACCTTC. It yields the protein CASSPYRANYGYTF.

The rearrangement links TRBV7-9 to TRBJ2-7, with D maybe TRBD2 (5 bases). Deletions cut 1 base from V and 6 bases from J, with 16 bases between. CDR3 size: 15 residues. CDR1 is SEHNR, CDR2 FQNEAQ, per germline (reference sequence). The CDR3 DNA reads as TGTGCCAGCAGCTTAGGAGGCGGGTCGGTTAGCGAGCAGTACTTC. Its translation is CASSLGGGSVSEQYF.

The gene calls are TRBV11-1 and TRBJ1-1; the D is unclear. CDR1 is SGHAT, CDR2 FQDESV, per germline (reference sequence). Trimming took 4 bases from V and 1 from J, leaving 10 bases between them. This CDR3 spans 14 amino acids. CDR3 DNA sequence: TGTGCCAGCAGCTACCTATCCGGGAACACTGAAGCTTTCTTT. Translating it yields CASSYLSGNTEAFF.

The genes are TRBV14 and TRBJ1-1; D is possibly TRBD1 (6 bases). Germline CDR1 SGHDN, CDR2 FVKESK. V was cut by 0 bases and J by 1 base, with 12 bases left in between. The CDR3 is 16 residues long. In DNA, the CDR3 is TGTGCCAGCAGCCAAGATCCCGGGACATCGAACACTGAAGCTTTCTTT. Protein sequence: CASSQDPGTSNTEAFF. Using reference TRBV14 and TRBJ1-1 for the parts outside the CDR3, the full variable domain is EAGVTQFPSHSVIEKGQTVTLRCDPISGHDNLYWYRRVMGKEIKFLLHFVKESKQDESGMPNNRFLAERTGGTYSTLKVQPAELEDSGVYFCASSQDPGTSNTEAFFGQGTRLTVV.

The CDR3: CASSFTTGFAVYEQYF. The CDR3 DNA follows: TGTGCCAGCAGCTTTACTACAGGGTTTGCGGTCTACGAGCAGTACTTC. The genes are TRBV5-4 and TRBJ2-7, with D maybe TRBD1 (6 bases). The CDR3 consists of 16 residues. The germline V and J ends were trimmed by 2 bases and 3 bases, with 18 bases remaining between them. Germline loops: CDR1 SGHNT, CDR2 YYREEE (reference sequence).

The rearrangement joins TRBV19 to TRBJ2-7, with D possibly matching TRBD2 (6 bases). The V end was cut by 0 bases, the J end by 2 bases, with 11 bases between. The germline V gene encodes CDR1 LNHDA and CDR2 SQIVND (reference sequence). This CDR3 is built from 15 residues. CDR3 sequence: CASSIEGGRTYEQYF. The CDR3, as DNA: TGTGCCAGTAGTATAGAGGGGGGTAGAACCTACGAGCAGTACTTC.

V gene TRBV5-1 combines with J gene TRBJ1-5, with D possibly matching TRBD1 (6 bases). Germline V gives CDR1 SGHRS, CDR2 YFSETQ. There are 15 residues in the CDR3. Between the trimmed V and J ends, which lost 2 bases and 2 bases, there was a span of 11 bases. The DNA of the CDR3 is TGCGCCAGCAGCTTCGGGGGGCAGGGCAATCAGCCCCAGCATTTT. This translates into CASSFGGQGNQPQHF.

Written as DNA, the CDR3 is TGCAGCGTTGATAGGGGGTTGAAGGGAAATGAGCAGTTCTTC. It encodes CSVDRGLKGNEQFF. The chain joins TRBV29-1 to TRBJ2-1; tentative D call: TRBD1 (6 bases). Trimming took 3 bases from V and 7 from J, leaving 16 bases between them. Germline CDR1 and CDR2: SQVTM and ANQGSEA. CDR3 size: 14 residues.

The chain links TRBV5-1 to TRBJ2-3; the D is unclear. The CDR3 is made up of 12 amino acids. Germline assignment: CDR1 SGHRS and CDR2 YFSETQ. Between the trimmed V and J ends, which lost 1 base and 6 bases, there was a span of 6 bases. This chain's CDR3 is CASSLTVDTQYF. The CDR3 region has the DNA TGCGCCAGCAGCTTGACGGTGGATACGCAGTATTTT.

The V call is TRBV6-1, the J call TRBJ1-5; 7 nucleotides agree with TRBD1. J gave up 1 base and V 8 bases, and 5 bases lay outside the gene matches. CDR1 is MNHNS and CDR2 is SASEGT in the germline V gene. This CDR3 region has 14 residues. CDR3 in DNA: TGTGCCAGCGACAAGGGACAGAGCAATCAGCCCCAGCATTTT. Translating gives CASDKGQSNQPQHF.

The V call is TRBV7-9, the J call TRBJ1-1, with D unresolved. Trimming removed 3 bases from V and 7 bases from J, with 12 bases in between. CDR3 length equals 13 residues. Per germline, CDR1 SEHNR and CDR2 FQNEAQ (reference sequence). The CDR3 here is CASSFGEINEAFF. In DNA form, the CDR3 reads TGTGCCAGCAGCTTCGGAGAAATCAATGAAGCTTTCTTT. Looking up the rest from reference TRBV7-9 and TRBJ1-1 gives the full variable domain: DTGVSQNPRHKITKRGQNVTFRCDPISEHNRLYWYRQTLGQGPEFLTYFQNEAQLEKSRLLSDRFSAERPKGSFSTLEIQRTEQGDSAMYLCASSFGEINEAFFGQGTRLTVV.